This TCR beta chain was found in a study of shared clonotypes between healthy human individuals. Clones were read by immunoSEQ multiplex PCR, and TCRdb kept only the in-frame ones, dropping some. The sample has about 2.1 million clones, just over 90% seen once; the top ten hold approximately 1.7%. As defined, naive CD8 cells were CD45RO-negative and positively selected for CCR7, with terminally differentiated effector memory CD45RA+ cells excluded. Participating donors were healthy, HIV-negative adults free of recent acute infections or vaccinations. There are 16 residues in the CDR3. The V gene lost 4 bases and the J gene lost 0 bases, with 15 bases spanning the gap. Per germline, CDR1 MNHNS and CDR2 SASEGT.

This chain links TRBV6-1 with TRBJ1-1; D may be TRBD1 (6 bases). The sample comprised naive CD8+ T cells from PBMCs. The receptor comes from a man in his late teens or twenties in good health. Some clones in this sample may be carry-over from other donors' samples. CDR3 nucleotides: TGTGCCAGCAGTGTCTCAGGGGCTCTTTTGAACACTGAAGCTTTCTTT. Translating it yields CASSVSGALLNTEAFF.